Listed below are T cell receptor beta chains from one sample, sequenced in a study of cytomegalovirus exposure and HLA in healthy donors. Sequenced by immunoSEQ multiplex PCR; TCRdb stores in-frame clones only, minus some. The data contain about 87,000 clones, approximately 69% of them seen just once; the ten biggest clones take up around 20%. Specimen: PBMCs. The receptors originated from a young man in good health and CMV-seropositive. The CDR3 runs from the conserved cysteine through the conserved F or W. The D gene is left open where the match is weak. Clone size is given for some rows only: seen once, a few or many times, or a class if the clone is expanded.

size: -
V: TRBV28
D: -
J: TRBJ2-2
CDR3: CASSSGSGTGELFF
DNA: TGTGCCAGCAGTTCGGGGTCAGGCACCGGGGAGCTGTTTTTT

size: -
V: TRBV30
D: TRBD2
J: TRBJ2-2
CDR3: CAWTPRGAGELFF
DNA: TGTGCCTGGACCCCCCGGGGGGCCGGGGAGCTGTTTTTT

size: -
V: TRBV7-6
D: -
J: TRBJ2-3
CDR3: CASSLTGNPSTDTQYF
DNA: TGTGCCAGCAGCCTAACAGGGAACCCTAGCACAGATACGCAGTATTTT

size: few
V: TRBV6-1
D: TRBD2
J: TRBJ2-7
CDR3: CASSEAGLAGGIVYEQYF
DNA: TGTGCCAGCAGTGAAGCGGGGCTAGCGGGGGGGATTGTCTACGAGCAGTACTTC

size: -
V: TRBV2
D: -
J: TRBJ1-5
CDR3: CASNGGPGNQPQHF
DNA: TGTGCCAGCAACGGGGGGCCTGGCAATCAGCCCCAGCATTTT

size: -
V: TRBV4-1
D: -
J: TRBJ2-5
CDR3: CASSQGPQETQYF
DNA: TGCGCCAGCAGCCAAGGGCCCCAAGAGACCCAGTACTTC

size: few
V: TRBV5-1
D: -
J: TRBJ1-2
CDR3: CASSLGGGANYGYTF
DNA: TGCGCCAGCAGCTTGGGGGGGGGAGCTAACTATGGCTACACCTTC

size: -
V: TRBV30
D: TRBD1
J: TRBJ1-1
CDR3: CAWRVTGGLNTEAFF
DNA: TGTGCCTGGAGGGTGACAGGGGGTTTGAACACTGAAGCTTTCTTT

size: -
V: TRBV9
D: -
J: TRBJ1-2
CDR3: CASSVGPQAGYTF
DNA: TGTGCCAGCAGCGTAGGGCCCCAGGCAGGCTACACCTTC

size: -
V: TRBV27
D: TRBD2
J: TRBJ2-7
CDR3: CASRSSGRSYEQYF
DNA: TGTGCCAGCAGATCTAGCGGGAGGAGTTACGAGCAGTACTTC

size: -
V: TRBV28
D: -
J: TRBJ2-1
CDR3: CASSWYTEQFF
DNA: TGTGCCAGCAGTTGGTACACAGAGCAGTTCTTC

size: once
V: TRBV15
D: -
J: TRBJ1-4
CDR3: CATSRDLMTVNNEKLFF
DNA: TGTGCCACCAGCAGAGATTTGATGACAGTCAACAATGAAAAACTGTTTTTT

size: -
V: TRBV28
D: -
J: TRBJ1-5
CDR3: CASSLQGGQPQHF
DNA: TGTGCCAGCAGTTTACAGGGCGGTCAGCCCCAGCATTTT

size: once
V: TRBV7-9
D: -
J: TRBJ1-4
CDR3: CASSLRGDPRLWEKLFF
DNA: TGTGCCAGCAGCCTCCGAGGAGATCCGCGGCTTTGGGAAAAACTGTTTTTT

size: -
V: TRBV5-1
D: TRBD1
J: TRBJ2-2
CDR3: CASSSQGQGSTGELFF
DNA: TGCGCCAGCAGCTCGCAAGGACAGGGGTCCACCGGGGAGCTGTTTTTT

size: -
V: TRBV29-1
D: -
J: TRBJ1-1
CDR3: CSVPAGQMNTEAFF
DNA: TGCAGCGTACCTGCAGGGCAAATGAACACTGAAGCTTTCTTT

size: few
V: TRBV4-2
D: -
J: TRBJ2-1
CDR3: CASSQGQADNEQFF
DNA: TGTGCCAGCAGCCAAGGACAGGCCGACAATGAGCAGTTCTTC

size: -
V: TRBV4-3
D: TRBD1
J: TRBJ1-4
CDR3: CASSQSGGRHNEKLFF
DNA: TGCGCCAGCAGCCAGTCAGGGGGCAGGCACAATGAAAAACTGTTTTTT

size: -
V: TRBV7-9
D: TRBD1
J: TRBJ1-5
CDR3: CASSSLDRGNQPQHF
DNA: TGTGCCAGCAGCTCTTTGGACAGGGGGAATCAGCCCCAGCATTTT

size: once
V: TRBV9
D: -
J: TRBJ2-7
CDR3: CASSVGGYGGEQYF
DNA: TGTGCCAGCAGCGTAGGTGGGTATGGCGGCGAGCAGTACTTC

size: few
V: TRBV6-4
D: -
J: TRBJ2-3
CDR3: CASSPAGGTDTQYF
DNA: TGTGCCAGCAGTCCGGCAGGGGGCACAGATACGCAGTATTTT

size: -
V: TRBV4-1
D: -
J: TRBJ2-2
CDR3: CASSLIRGGELFF
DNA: TGCGCCAGCAGCTTAATACGAGGCGGGGAGCTGTTTTTT

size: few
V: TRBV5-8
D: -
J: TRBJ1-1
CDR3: CASSGSRQRNTEAFF
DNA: TGTGCCAGCAGCGGTTCGAGACAGAGGAACACTGAAGCTTTCTTT

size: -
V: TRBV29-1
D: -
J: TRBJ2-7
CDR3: CSVGKSRNEQYF
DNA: TGCAGCGTTGGTAAGAGTCGAAACGAGCAGTACTTC

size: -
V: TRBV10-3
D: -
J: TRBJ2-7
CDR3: CAISPDTYEQYF
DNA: TGTGCCATCAGCCCGGACACCTACGAGCAGTACTTC

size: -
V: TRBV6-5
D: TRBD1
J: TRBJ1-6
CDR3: CASSPGGASPLHF
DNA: TGTGCCAGCAGTCCAGGGGGCGCCTCACCCCTCCACTTT

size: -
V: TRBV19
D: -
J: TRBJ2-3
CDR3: CASSIAYTDTQYF
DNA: TGTGCCAGTAGTATAGCCTACACAGATACGCAGTATTTT

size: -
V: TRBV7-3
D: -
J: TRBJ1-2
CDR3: CASSPEGVGTGGYTF
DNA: TGTGCCAGCAGCCCAGAGGGGGTCGGTACAGGGGGCTACACCTTC

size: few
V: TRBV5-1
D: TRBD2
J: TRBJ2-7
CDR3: CASSWTSGGEQYF
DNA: TGCGCCAGCAGCTGGACTAGCGGAGGGGAGCAGTACTTC

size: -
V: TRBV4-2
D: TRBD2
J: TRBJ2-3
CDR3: CASSQEGGIAGVTDTQYF
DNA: TGTGCCAGCAGCCAAGAAGGGGGGATAGCGGGAGTGACAGATACGCAGTATTTT

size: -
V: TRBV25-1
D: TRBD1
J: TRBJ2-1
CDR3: CASSPLTGGGNEQFF
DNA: TGTGCCAGCAGTCCCCTGACAGGGGGAGGCAATGAGCAGTTCTTC

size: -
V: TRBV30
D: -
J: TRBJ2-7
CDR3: CAWGLSPYEQYF
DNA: TGTGCCTGGGGGCTCTCACCGTACGAGCAGTACTTC

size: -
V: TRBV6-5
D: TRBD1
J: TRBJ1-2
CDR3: CASTTTGHYGYTF
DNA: TGTGCCAGCACCACGACAGGGCACTATGGCTACACCTTC